This TCR beta chain was identified in a study of blood T cell repertoires in COVID-19. V was clipped by 1 base and J by 6 bases, with 13 bases between them. The CDR3 sequence is 15 residues long. Per germline, CDR1 LGHDT and CDR2 YNNKEL (reference sequence). Grouping used clinical history reported by participants in a survey and questionnaire. Before they entered the study, exposed participants had met a COVID-19 case within 2 weeks. Method: immunoSEQ multiplex PCR; TCRdb's copy keeps in-frame clones and lacks some. This sample yields hundreds of thousands of clones, of which roughly 80% are seen a single time; about 5% belongs to the top ten.

The receptor was derived from a man aged 35-49 years who had been exposed to COVID-19. The chain carries TRBV3-1 (or the pseudogene TRBV3-2) and TRBJ2-1; D is possibly TRBD2 (6 bases). Sequenced: PBMCs or T cells enriched from blood (not recorded which). CDR3 sequence reads: CASSQAQLASNEQFF. CDR3 coding DNA: TGTGCCAGCAGCCAAGCTCAACTAGCCAGCAATGAGCAGTTCTTC.